This TCR beta chain originates from a study of blood T cell repertoires in COVID-19. Background on the study: There were acute and convalescent COVID-19 samples, and they came from the United States, Italy and Spain. The cDNA or gDNA used as material had been derived from T cells, B-cell-depleted T cells, or PBMCs.

CDR3 length: 21 residues. Germline CDR1 SGHRS, CDR2 YFSETQ. V lost 4 bases and J lost 0; bases outside the gene matches: 13. Produced via immunoSEQ multiplex PCR; TCRdb's table is partial and in-frame only. The sample yields about 250,000 clones, roughly 83% seen once. The receptor comes from an elderly man with acute or convalescent COVID-19. The sequenced sample was peripheral blood. This sequence joins TRBV5-1 and TRBJ2-1; TRBD2 agrees at 16 bases. CDR3 sequence (DNA): TGCGCCAGCAGCATTCCGGGACTAGCGGGAGGGCCTGGAAGCTCCTACAATGAGCAGTTCTTC. Protein product: CASSIPGLAGGPGSSYNEQFF.